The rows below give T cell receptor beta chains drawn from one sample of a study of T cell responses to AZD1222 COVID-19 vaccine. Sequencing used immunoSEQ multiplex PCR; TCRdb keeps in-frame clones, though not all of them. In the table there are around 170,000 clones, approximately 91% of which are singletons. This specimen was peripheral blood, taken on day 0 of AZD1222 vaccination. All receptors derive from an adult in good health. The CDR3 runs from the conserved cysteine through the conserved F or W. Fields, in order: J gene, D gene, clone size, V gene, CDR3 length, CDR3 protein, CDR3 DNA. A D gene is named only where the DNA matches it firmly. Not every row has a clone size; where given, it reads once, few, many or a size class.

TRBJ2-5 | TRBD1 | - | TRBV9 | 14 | CASSPRTGGETQYF | TGTGCCAGCAGCCCACGGACAGGGGGGGAGACCCAGTACTTC
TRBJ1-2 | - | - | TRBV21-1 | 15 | CASSVNGRVNYGYTF | TGTGCCAGCAGCGTCAACGGCAGAGTTAACTATGGCTACACCTTC
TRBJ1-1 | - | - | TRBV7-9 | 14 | CASSLDRVYAEAFF | TGTGCCAGCAGCTTAGATCGAGTGTACGCTGAAGCTTTCTTT
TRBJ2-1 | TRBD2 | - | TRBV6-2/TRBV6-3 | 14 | CASSYNGGLSEQFF | TGTGCCAGCAGTTATAACGGGGGGTTAAGTGAGCAGTTCTTC
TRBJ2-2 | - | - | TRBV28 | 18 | CASRAKTLTDSNTGELFF | TGTGCCAGCAGAGCGAAAACCTTGACGGATTCGAACACCGGGGAGCTGTTTTTT
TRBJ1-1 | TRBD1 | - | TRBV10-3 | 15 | CAIKGQGAISTEAFF | TGTGCCATCAAGGGACAGGGGGCAATAAGCACTGAAGCTTTCTTT
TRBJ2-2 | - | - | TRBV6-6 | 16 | CASSKTQDLLTGELFF | TGTGCCAGCAGTAAAACACAGGACTTACTCACCGGGGAGCTGTTTTTT
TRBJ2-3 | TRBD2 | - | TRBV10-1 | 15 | CASSALATSTDTQYF | TGCGCCAGCAGCGCACTAGCGACTAGCACAGATACGCAGTATTTT
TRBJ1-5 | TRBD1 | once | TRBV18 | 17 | CASSPPGAGGLDQPQHF | TGTGCCAGCTCACCCCCCGGGGCAGGGGGTCTGGATCAGCCCCAGCATTTT
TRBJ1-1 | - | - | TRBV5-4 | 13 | CASSLWSNTEAFF | TGTGCCAGCAGCCTATGGTCGAACACTGAAGCTTTCTTT
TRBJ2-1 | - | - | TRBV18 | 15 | CASSPGTTPYNEQFF | TGTGCCAGCTCACCCGGGACGACGCCTTACAATGAGCAGTTCTTC
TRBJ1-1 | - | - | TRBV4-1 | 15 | CASSRIVGADTEAFF | TGCGCCAGCAGCCGTATCGTGGGGGCGGACACTGAAGCTTTCTTT
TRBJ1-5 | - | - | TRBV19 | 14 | CASSFEGSLQPQHF | TGTGCCAGTAGTTTCGAGGGTTCATTGCAGCCCCAGCATTTT
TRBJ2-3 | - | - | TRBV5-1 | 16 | CASSKVTMEVTDTQYF | TGCGCCAGCAGCAAGGTAACCATGGAGGTCACAGATACGCAGTATTTT
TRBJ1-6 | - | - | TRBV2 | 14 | CASTRSGIGSPLHF | TGTGCCAGCACCAGATCGGGGATCGGATCACCCCTCCACTTT
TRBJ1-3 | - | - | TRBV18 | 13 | CASSPERGNTIYF | TGTGCCAGCTCACCAGAGCGCGGAAACACCATATATTTT
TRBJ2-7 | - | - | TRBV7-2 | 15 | CASSLDPLKGYEQYF | TGTGCCAGCAGCTTAGATCCCTTGAAGGGGTACGAGCAGTACTTC
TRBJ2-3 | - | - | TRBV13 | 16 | CASSRTGAGSVDTQYF | TGTGCCAGCAGCCGCACCGGTGCCGGCTCCGTGGATACGCAGTATTTT
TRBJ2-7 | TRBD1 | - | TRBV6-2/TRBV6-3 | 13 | CASSYGQGHEQYF | TGTGCCAGCAGTTACGGACAGGGCCACGAGCAGTACTTC
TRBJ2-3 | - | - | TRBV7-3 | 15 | CASSLISSSTDTQYF | TGTGCCAGCAGCTTAATTAGCTCTAGCACAGATACGCAGTATTTT
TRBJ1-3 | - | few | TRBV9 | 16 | CASSPWTTASGNTIYF | TGTGCCAGCAGCCCTTGGACAACCGCCTCTGGAAACACCATATATTTT
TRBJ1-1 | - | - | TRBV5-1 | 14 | CASSREGILPEAFF | TGCGCCAGCAGTCGGGAGGGTATTCTTCCTGAAGCTTTCTTT